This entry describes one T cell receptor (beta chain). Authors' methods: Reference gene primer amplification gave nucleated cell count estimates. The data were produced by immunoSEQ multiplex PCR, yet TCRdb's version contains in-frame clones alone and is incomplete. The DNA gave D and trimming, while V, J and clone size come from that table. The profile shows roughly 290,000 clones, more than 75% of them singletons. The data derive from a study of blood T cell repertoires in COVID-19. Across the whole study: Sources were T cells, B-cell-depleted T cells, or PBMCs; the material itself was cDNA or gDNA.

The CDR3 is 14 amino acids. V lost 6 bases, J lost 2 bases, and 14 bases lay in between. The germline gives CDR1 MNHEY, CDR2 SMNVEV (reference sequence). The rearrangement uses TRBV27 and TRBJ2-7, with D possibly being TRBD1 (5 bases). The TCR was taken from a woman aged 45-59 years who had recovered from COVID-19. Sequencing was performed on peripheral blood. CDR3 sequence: CASSPKAGTYEQYF. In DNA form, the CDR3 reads TGTGCCAGCAGCCCGAAGGCAGGGACCTACGAGCAGTACTTC.